These 5 T cell receptor beta chains were all obtained from the same sample, sequenced in a study of STAT5B mutations in CD4+ large granular lymphocyte leukemia. The assay was immunoSEQ multiplex PCR, and TCRdb's table has in-frame clones only and misses some. In the table there are approximately 21,000 clones, under 80% of which are singletons. Sequenced material: CD4+ T cells from blood buffy coats. The receptor source for this set is a human donor in good health.

This chain uses TRBV7-9 with TRBJ2-1; maybe TRBD1 (6 bases). Germline V gene lookup returns CDR1 SEHNR and CDR2 FQNEAQ (reference sequence). The CDR3 runs 15 residues. V lost 5 bases and J lost 2, with 13 bases in between. The CDR3 region is CASSPPGDAYNEQFF. In DNA, the CDR3 is TGTGCCAGCAGCCCTCCAGGGGACGCCTACAATGAGCAGTTCTTC.

This chain uses TRBV29-1 with TRBJ1-5, with a possible D match to TRBD1 (5 bases). With 2 bases removed from V and 7 bases from J, the gap between germline ends came to 12 bases. Germline V gives CDR1 SQVTM, CDR2 ANQGSEA. CDR3 size: 13 residues. CDR3 sequence (DNA): TGCAGCGTTGAAACTAGGCAGGGCCAGCCCCAGCATTTT. Translated, it gives CSVETRQGQPQHF.

This clone was seen a handful of times. This chain links TRBV4-1 with TRBJ1-4; TRBD1 is a possible D gene (5 bases). Trimming left V 0 bases short and J 5 bases short, with 13 bases between. CDR3 length: 16 residues. The V gene's germline CDR1 is MGHRA and CDR2 YSYEKL. The DNA of the CDR3 is TGCGCCAGCAGCCAAGATCAAGACAGCCCAAATGAAAAACTGTTTTTT. Protein product: CASSQDQDSPNEKLFF.

This CDR3 is CAWSHTGGYEQYF. CDR3 DNA: TGTGCCTGGAGCCATACAGGGGGCTACGAGCAGTACTTC. This chain connects TRBV30 to TRBJ2-7; TRBD1 matches 8 bases. This CDR3 spans 13 amino acids. CDR1 is GTSNPN and CDR2 is SVGIG in the germline V gene (reference sequence). The ends lost 3 bases at V and 3 bases at J; junction bases unmatched: 4.

This chain uses TRBV28 with TRBJ1-6; D unclear. The CDR3 has 13 residues. V was trimmed by 7 bases and J by 7 bases, leaving 11 bases between them. Germline V gives CDR1 MDHEN, CDR2 SYDVKM. The CDR3 region is CASKEGTNSPLHF. The CDR3 DNA reads TGTGCCAGCAAAGAAGGAACCAATTCACCCCTCCACTTT.